This TCR beta chain was observed in a study of blood T cell repertoires in COVID-19. The overall study: Sites in the United States, Italy and Spain provided acute and convalescent COVID-19 samples. From T cells, B-cell-depleted T cells, or PBMCs came the material, which was cDNA or gDNA.

Germline CDR1 is SGHTA and CDR2 is FQGNSA. This CDR3 comprises 16 residues. Trimming took 5 bases from V and 3 from J; bases not matched to a gene: 10. Authors' analysis steps: Using reference gene primer amplification, nucleated cell counts were estimated. Clones were read by immunoSEQ multiplex PCR, and TCRdb kept only the in-frame ones, dropping some. That table furnishes V, J and clone size, whereas the DNA furnished D and trimming. The table shows 80,000 to 100,000 clones, with 75% to 85% occurring only once. This chain joins TRBV7-2 and TRBJ2-1, with 7 positions matching TRBD1. The sequence was collected from a man aged 70 or older with acute or convalescent COVID-19. Sequenced input: peripheral blood. CDR3 residues: CASSLRRQGNYNEQFF. The CDR3 DNA follows: TGTGCCAGCAGCCTACGGAGACAGGGAAACTACAATGAGCAGTTCTTC.